Presented here are 21 T cell receptor beta chains from one specimen sequenced in a study of neoadjuvant nivolumab and ipilimumab in lung cancer. Data came from immunoSEQ multiplex PCR; TCRdb stores just in-frame clones and leaves some out. The profile covers 7,500 to 10,000 clones, with over 75% appearing a single time and under 4% taken by the ten largest. The sequencing here drew on peripheral blood, taken before neoadjuvant nivolumab, alone or with ipilimumab. These receptors were collected from an adult with non-small cell lung cancer.

This chain uses TRBV9 with TRBJ1-2; no clear D gene. Germline V gene lookup returns CDR1 SGDLS and CDR2 YYNGEE. Trimming shortened V by 0 bases and J by 2 bases, and 11 bases separated the two germline ends. The CDR3 is made up of 15 amino acids. CDR3 loop: CASSVAGSVNYGYTF. The CDR3 DNA reads as TGTGCCAGCAGCGTAGCGGGCTCGGTGAACTATGGCTACACCTTC.

There are a few counts of this clone. V gene TRBV19 combines with J gene TRBJ2-2; tentative D call: TRBD1 (5 bases). Per germline, CDR1 LNHDA and CDR2 SQIVND (reference sequence). The length of the CDR3 is 12 residues. The CDR3 sequence: CLSRANTGELFF. The DNA of the CDR3 is TGTCTCTCCAGGGCCAACACCGGGGAGCTGTTTTTT.

The chain links TRBV15 to TRBJ2-6; D is possibly TRBD2 (5 bases). Germline loops: CDR1 LNHNV, CDR2 YYDKDF (reference sequence). This CDR3 is 18 amino acids long. V lost 2 bases, J lost 0 bases, and 14 bases lay in between. The CDR3 sequence is CATSRLRTANSGANVLTF. CDR3 in DNA: TGTGCCACCAGCAGACTAAGGACTGCTAACTCTGGGGCCAACGTCCTGACTTTC. The full variable domain, with the rest looked up from reference TRBV15 and TRBJ2-6, is DAMVIQNPRYQVTQFGKPVTLSCSQTLNHNVMYWYQQKSSQAPKLLFHYYDKDFNNEADTPDNFQSRRPNTSFCFLDIRSPGLGDTAMYLCATSRLRTANSGANVLTFGAGSRLTVL.

The rearrangement uses TRBV5-1 and TRBJ2-2; 7 bases align to TRBD1. V shed 5 bases and J 6 bases; nucleotides not matched to a gene: 4. The V gene's germline CDR1 is SGHRS and CDR2 YFSETQ. The CDR3 totals 13 residues. The CDR3, as DNA: TGCGCCAGCAGGGGTACAGGGGCCGGGGAGCTGTTTTTT. Protein sequence: CASRGTGAGELFF. The full variable domain, rest sourced from reference TRBV5-1 and TRBJ2-2, is KAGVTQTPRYLIKTRGQQVTLSCSPISGHRSVSWYQQTPGQGLQFLFEYFSETQRNKGNFPGRFSGRQFSNSRSEMNVSTLELGDSALYLCASRGTGAGELFFGEGSRLTVL.

The chain joins TRBV10-3 to TRBJ2-1, with D perhaps given as TRBD1 or TRBD2 (7 bases each). This CDR3 contains 19 residues. V was shortened by 4 bases and J by 6 bases, with 28 bases between the two germline ends. Germline-derived CDR1 and CDR2 are ENHRY and SYGVKD. The CDR3 nucleotides read TGTGCCATCAGTGTAAGCCCCCCGACAGGGCGCGGGGGCACCAATGAGCAGTTCTTC. Amino acids: CAISVSPPTGRGGTNEQFF.

This chain joins TRBV14 and TRBJ1-2; perhaps TRBD1 as D (6 bases). CDR3 length equals 14 residues. Germline V gene sequence: CDR1 SGHDN, CDR2 FVKESK. Trimming shortened V by 3 bases and J by 4 bases, and 12 bases separated the two germline ends. CDR3 nucleotides: TGTGCCAGCAGCCACCTAGACAGGCCCTATGGCTACACCTTC. Its translation: CASSHLDRPYGYTF.

The J gene is TRBJ2-7, the V gene TRBV7-9; D uncertain. The CDR3 covers 11 residues. V shed 3 bases and J shed 5 bases, with 5 bases lying between them. Germline values: CDR1 SEHNR, CDR2 FQNEAQ (reference sequence). The DNA of the CDR3 is TGTGCCAGCAGCTTCGACAACGAGCAGTACTTC. As protein: CASSFDNEQYF.

The rearrangement joins TRBV29-1 to TRBJ1-1, with TRBD1 matching 9 bases. From germline, CDR1 is SQVTM and CDR2 ANQGSEA. V shed 5 bases and J 1 base; nucleotides not matched to a gene: 14. The CDR3 spans 17 residues. The CDR3 nucleotides read TGCAGCGTTAGTCGTACCTTCCCGGGACAGGGGAACACTGAAGCTTTCTTT. Translation: CSVSRTFPGQGNTEAFF.

The gene calls are TRBV15 and TRBJ2-2, with a possible D match to TRBD2 (5 bases). The CDR3 length is 14 residues. CDR1 and CDR2 (germline): LNHNV, YYDKDF (reference sequence). Between the trimmed V and J ends, which lost 1 base and 6 bases, there was a span of 9 bases. The CDR3 DNA sequence: TGTGCCACCAGCAGAGGGGAGTGGCCCGGGGAGCTGTTTTTT. It is translated as CATSRGEWPGELFF.

On this clone itself: Sequence at one end of the junction differs from germline and may be a read error. This sequence joins TRBV2 and TRBJ2-4, with D hard to call. The CDR3 is 11 amino acids. The germline V gene has CDR1 SNHLY and CDR2 FYNNEI. The CDR3 region has the DNA TGTGCCAGCAGTGAATTGGGCGAGGTGAACTTC. Its protein is CASSELGEVNF.

V is TRBV6-6 and J is TRBJ1-1; no definite D call. V was pared by 0 bases and J by 8 bases, with 7 bases between. Germline CDR1 is MNHNY and CDR2 is SVGAGI (reference sequence). The CDR3 contains 12 residues. CDR3 bases: TGTGCCAGCAGTTACTCGGGCAGGGAAGCTTTCTTT. Protein sequence: CASSYSGREAFF.

The rearrangement links TRBV11-3 to TRBJ2-2, with D unresolved. The CDR3 loop spans 12 amino acids. Germline V gene data show CDR1 as SGHNT and CDR2 as YENEEA. V lost 1 base and J 8 bases, leaving 5 bases between the germline ends. CDR3 sequence: CASSLGQGELFF. The CDR3 bases are TGTGCCAGCAGCTTAGGACAAGGGGAGCTGTTTTTT.

This clone was seen only once. This chain links TRBV6-4 with TRBJ1-3; 7 bases are shared with TRBD1. Germline V gives CDR1 MRHNA, CDR2 SNTAGT. V lost 9 bases to trimming and J lost 1 base; unmatched junction nucleotides: 9. CDR3 length equals 15 residues. The CDR3 DNA reads as TGTGCCAGGTTCATGACAGGGAATTCTGGAAACACCATATATTTT. Translating it yields CARFMTGNSGNTIYF.

The chain joins TRBV5-6 to TRBJ2-7; weak D call: TRBD1 (6 bases). Trimming pared 2 bases from V and 3 bases from J, leaving 9 bases between. The CDR3 totals 13 residues. In germline, CDR1 is SGHDT, CDR2 YYEEEE. The CDR3 spells CASSLQGFYEQYF. The DNA for the CDR3 is TGTGCCAGCAGCTTACAGGGATTCTACGAGCAGTACTTC. Complete variable domain (other parts from reference TRBV5-6 and TRBJ2-7): DAGVTQSPTHLIKTRGQQVTLRCSPKSGHDTVSWYQQALGQGPQFIFQYYEEEERQRGNFPDRFSGHQFPNYSSELNVNALLLGDSALYLCASSLQGFYEQYFGPGTRLTVT.

The genes are TRBV19 and TRBJ1-1, with no clear D. The CDR3 consists of 13 residues. Germline V gene lookup returns CDR1 LNHDA and CDR2 SQIVND (reference sequence). The V and J ends lost 1 base and 1 base respectively, with 4 bases between them. The CDR3: CASSIVPNTEAFF. The CDR3 DNA is TGTGCCAGTAGTATAGTTCCGAACACTGAAGCTTTCTTT.

CDR3 in amino acids: CASSLRVEDYEQYF. CDR3 DNA: TGTGCCAGCAGCTTAAGAGTTGAGGATTACGAGCAGTACTTC. The gene calls are TRBV7-6 and TRBJ2-7; D remains ambiguous. CDR1 is SGHVS, CDR2 FNYEAQ, per germline. CDR3 length: 14 amino acids. V was clipped by 2 bases and J by 4 bases, with 12 bases between them.

The genes are TRBV28 and TRBJ1-2; no firm D call. With 6 bases removed from V and 0 bases from J, the gap between germline ends came to 14 bases. The CDR3 length is 15 residues. Germline CDR1 MDHEN, CDR2 SYDVKM. Here the CDR3 DNA reads TGTGCCAGCAGCAAAAACGGGGTACCTAACTATGGCTACACCTTC. Its translation: CASSKNGVPNYGYTF.

The chain is built from TRBV28 and TRBJ2-1; D is ambiguous. V dropped 8 bases and J dropped 0 bases, with 11 bases sitting between them. CDR3 length: 14 residues. Germline CDR1 and CDR2: MDHEN and SYDVKM. The chain's CDR3 is CASGRRHSYNEQFF. DNA for the CDR3: TGTGCCAGCGGGCGGCGGCACTCCTACAATGAGCAGTTCTTC.

This chain links TRBV5-1 with TRBJ2-5; tentatively, D is TRBD1 (6 bases). This CDR3 is built from 15 residues. CDR1 SGHRS and CDR2 YFSETQ come from the germline V gene. Trimming removed 3 bases from V and 3 bases from J, with 15 bases in between. CDR3 DNA sequence: TGCGCCAGCAGCTCGGACAGTGGCCCTGAAGAGACCCAGTACTTC. Translation gives CASSSDSGPEETQYF. The full variable domain, rest sourced from reference TRBV5-1 and TRBJ2-5, is KAGVTQTPRYLIKTRGQQVTLSCSPISGHRSVSWYQQTPGQGLQFLFEYFSETQRNKGNFPGRFSGRQFSNSRSEMNVSTLELGDSALYLCASSSDSGPEETQYFGPGTRLLVL.

The chain recombines TRBV5-1 with TRBJ2-7; D gene uncertain. Germline V gene sequence: CDR1 SGHRS, CDR2 YFSETQ. The CDR3 runs to 14 residues. Trimming pared 0 bases from V and 6 bases from J, leaving 13 bases between. The CDR3 DNA is TGCGCCAGCAGCTTGGGTTCTTTCGCAAGCGAGCAGTACTTC. Protein product: CASSLGSFASEQYF. Full variable domain (rest looked up from reference TRBV5-1 and TRBJ2-7): KAGVTQTPRYLIKTRGQQVTLSCSPISGHRSVSWYQQTPGQGLQFLFEYFSETQRNKGNFPGRFSGRQFSNSRSEMNVSTLELGDSALYLCASSLGSFASEQYFGPGTRLTVT.

The chain has TRBV4-1 and TRBJ1-1; D remains ambiguous. CDR3 length: 15 amino acids. The germline V gene encodes CDR1 MGHRA and CDR2 YSYEKL. Trimming removed 0 bases from V and 4 bases from J, with 12 bases in between. The CDR3 DNA reads TGCGCCAGCAGCCAAGAAGAGGGCTGGAGCACTGAAGCTTTCTTT. Protein: CASSQEEGWSTEAFF.